The rows below give T cell receptor beta chains drawn from one sample of a study of OX40 agonist ivuxolimab in advanced cancers. The method was immunoSEQ multiplex PCR; TCRdb's version includes in-frame clones alone and lacks a portion of them. The sample has about 77,000 clones; around nine tenths are singletons. The specimen comprised CD4+ or CD8+ T cells sorted from blood, sampled in a trial of the OX40 agonist ivuxolimab. Receptor source: an adult with an advanced solid tumor such as melanoma, head and neck, liver or kidney cancer. CDR3s include the opening cysteine and the closing phenylalanine or tryptophan. D genes are given only for firm matches. Clone size appears in some rows only: once, few, many, or a class for an expanded clone.

TRBD1,TRBJ1-1,15,TRBV2,.,TGTGCCAGCATTCTAACAGGGGGAGGTAACACTGAAGCTTTCTTT,CASILTGGGNTEAFF
TRBD1,TRBJ2-3,15,TRBV7-6,.,TGTGCCAGCAGCCGACAGGGGGCAGGCACAGATACGCAGTATTTT,CASSRQGAGTDTQYF
TRBD1,TRBJ2-1,14,TRBV10-3,.,TGTGCCATCAGAACGGGACAGGGCCTCAATGAGCAGTTCTTC,CAIRTGQGLNEQFF
.,TRBJ1-5,14,TRBV28,.,TGTGCCAGCAGTTTATTAGGTAGCAATCAGCCCCAGCATTTT,CASSLLGSNQPQHF
.,TRBJ2-2,18,TRBV27,.,TGTGCCAGCAGGACCTTTGGGGGCGGGAGAGTAAACACCGGGGAGCTGTTTTTT,CASRTFGGGRVNTGELFF
.,TRBJ2-2,16,TRBV6-1,.,TGTGCCAGCAGTGATTCTTCCGTCGCGTACACCGGGGAGCTGTTTTTT,CASSDSSVAYTGELFF
.,TRBJ1-3,14,TRBV19,.,TGTGCCAGTATGGCGGCCTCCTCTGGAAACACCATATATTTT,CASMAASSGNTIYF
TRBD1,TRBJ2-7,14,TRBV7-9,.,TGTGCCAGCAGCTTAATGGGACAGGGCTACGAGCAGTACTTC,CASSLMGQGYEQYF
TRBD1,TRBJ1-2,15,TRBV6-5,.,TGTGCCAGCAGTAAACAGGGGGCCAATTACTATGGCTACACCTTC,CASSKQGANYYGYTF
TRBD1,TRBJ2-2,15,TRBV10-1,.,TGCGCCAGCAGTGATGGGACAGGGGGGACCGGGGAGCTGTTTTTT,CASSDGTGGTGELFF
.,TRBJ2-3,15,TRBV11-3,.,TGTGCCAGCAGCTTAGGGGTGAGCCGCGATGATACGCAGTATTTT,CASSLGVSRDDTQYF
TRBD1,TRBJ2-5,14,TRBV6-1,.,TGTGCCAGCAGTTGGACAGGGTCTACGGAGACCCAGTACTTC,CASSWTGSTETQYF
TRBD1,TRBJ2-7,17,TRBV11-2,once,TGTGCCAGCAGCTTAGTCCGTGTCAGGGGGATCTCCTACGAGCAGTACTTC,CASSLVRVRGISYEQYF
TRBD1,TRBJ2-7,15,TRBV27,.,TGTGCCAGCAGTTTATGGTGGCAGGGGGCGGCCGAGCAGTACTTC,CASSLWWQGAAEQYF
.,TRBJ1-5,12,TRBV19,few,TGTGCCAGTAGGGACAGAAATCAGCCCCAGCATTTT,CASRDRNQPQHF
TRBD1,TRBJ1-5,16,TRBV19,few,TGTGCCAGTAGTACCCGGACAGGGAGGGGCAATCAGCCCCAGCATTTT,CASSTRTGRGNQPQHF